This T cell receptor (beta chain) originates from a study of CD8 T cells in Susac syndrome. Random hexamers served to reverse transcribe roughly 0.5 to 1 ug RNA. TCRdb fed the immunoSEQ multiplex PCR reads into MiXCR, producing one record per CDR3 protein. The table includes about 190,000 distinct CDR3 sequences, more than 90% detected once. As regards this clonotype: What it binds is not known.

Whole-study findings and limits: The number of individuals included in the study's TCR sequencing and HLA analysis was acknowledged as relatively small.

The CD8+ and CD4+ T cells were isolated magnetically using a negative isolation approach, whereas the TEMRA cells were enriched by FACS. The germline CDR1 and CDR2 sequences are KGHSH and LQKENI. V was pared by 6 bases and J by 5 bases, with 16 bases between. This CDR3 is 15 amino acids long. V is TRBV18 and J is TRBJ2-2, with D unresolved. The source material was CD4+ T cells from PBMCs. The sequence was collected from a human donor with Susac syndrome. The DNA of the CDR3 is TGTGCCAGCTCGCCGGGCCAAGCGAGAACCGGGGAGCTGTTTTTT. The encoded protein is CASSPGQARTGELFF.